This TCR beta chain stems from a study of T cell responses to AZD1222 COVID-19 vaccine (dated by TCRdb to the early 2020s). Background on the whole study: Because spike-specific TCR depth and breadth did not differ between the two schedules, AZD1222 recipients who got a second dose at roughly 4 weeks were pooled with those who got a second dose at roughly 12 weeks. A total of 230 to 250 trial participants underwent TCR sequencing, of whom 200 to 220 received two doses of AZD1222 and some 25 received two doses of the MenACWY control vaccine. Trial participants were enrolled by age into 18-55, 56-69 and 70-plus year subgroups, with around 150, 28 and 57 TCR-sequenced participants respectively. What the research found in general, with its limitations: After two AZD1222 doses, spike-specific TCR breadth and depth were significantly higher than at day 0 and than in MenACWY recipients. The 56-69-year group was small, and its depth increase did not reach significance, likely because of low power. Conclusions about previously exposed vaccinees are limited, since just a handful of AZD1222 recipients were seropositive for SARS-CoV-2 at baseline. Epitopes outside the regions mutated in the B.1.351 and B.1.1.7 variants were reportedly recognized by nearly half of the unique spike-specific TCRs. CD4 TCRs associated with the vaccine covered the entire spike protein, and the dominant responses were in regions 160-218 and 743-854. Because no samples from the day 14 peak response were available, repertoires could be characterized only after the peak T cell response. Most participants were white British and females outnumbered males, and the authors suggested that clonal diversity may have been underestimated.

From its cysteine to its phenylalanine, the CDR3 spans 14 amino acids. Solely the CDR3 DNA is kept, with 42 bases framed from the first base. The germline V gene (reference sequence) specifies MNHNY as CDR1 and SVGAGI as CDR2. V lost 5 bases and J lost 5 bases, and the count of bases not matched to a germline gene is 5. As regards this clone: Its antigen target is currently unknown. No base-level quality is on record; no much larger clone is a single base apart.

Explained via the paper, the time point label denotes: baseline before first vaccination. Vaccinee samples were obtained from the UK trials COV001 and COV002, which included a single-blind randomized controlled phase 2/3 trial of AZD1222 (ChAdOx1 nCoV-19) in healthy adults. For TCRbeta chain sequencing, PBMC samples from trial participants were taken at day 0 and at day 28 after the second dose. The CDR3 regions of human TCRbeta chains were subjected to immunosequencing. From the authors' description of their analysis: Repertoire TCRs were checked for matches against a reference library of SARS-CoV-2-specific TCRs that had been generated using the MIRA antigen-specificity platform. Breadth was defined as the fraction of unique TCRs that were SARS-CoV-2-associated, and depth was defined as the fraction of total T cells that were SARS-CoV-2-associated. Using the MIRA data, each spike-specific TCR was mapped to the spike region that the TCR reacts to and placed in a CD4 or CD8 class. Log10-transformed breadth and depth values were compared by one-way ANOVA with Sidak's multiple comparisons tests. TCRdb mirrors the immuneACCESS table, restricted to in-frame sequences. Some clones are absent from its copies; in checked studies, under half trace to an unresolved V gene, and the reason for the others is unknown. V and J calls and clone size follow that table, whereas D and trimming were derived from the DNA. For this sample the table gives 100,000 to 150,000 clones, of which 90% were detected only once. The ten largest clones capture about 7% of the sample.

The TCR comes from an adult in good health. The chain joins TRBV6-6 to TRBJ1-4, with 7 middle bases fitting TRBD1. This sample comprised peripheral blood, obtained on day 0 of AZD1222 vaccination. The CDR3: CASSQTGYNEKLFF. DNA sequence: TGTGCCAGCAGTCAGACAGGGTACAATGAAAAACTGTTTTTT.